This T cell receptor delta chain was captured by sequencing in a study of gamma delta lymphoproliferative disorders and STAT genes (dated by TCRdb to the late 2010s). Background on the whole study: The LymphoTrack Dx TCRG Assay was used to prepare gamma-chain libraries from at least 50 ng of genomic DNA. Because no corresponding Invivoscribe delta assay was available, delta-chain libraries were prepared according to the standard operating procedure of the EuroClonality-NGS working group. Within a larger immunophenotypic and STAT-mutation study, TCR gamma and delta CDR3 repertoires were profiled by deep sequencing in Tgammadelta lymphoproliferative disease patients and healthy controls. To confirm results, a couple of gamma-chain samples and all delta-chain samples were sequenced twice.

TCR sequencing was performed on genomic DNA from peripheral blood mononuclear cells isolated from patients and controls. Controls were some 23 healthy adult blood donors, with a median age of about 70 years and around twelve males and some eleven females, matched to patients for age and sex. Turning to this clone: The specificity of this receptor is unknown. The protein in TCRdb stems from a much larger clone and differs at residues 4 and 10 from this DNA's translation, likely a read error; here the protein is translated from the DNA.

Summary of the overall study and its limitations: T cells in controls likely covered a range of maturation stages, whereas leukemic cells were skewed toward terminal effectors, which could potentially limit comparisons between patients and controls. The authors noted that NGS specificity may be reduced at low frequencies, so the public or private nature of leukemic clones needs confirmation. In whole-repertoire clustering, patient gamma repertoires grouped separately from healthy controls, whereas delta repertoires showed no separation between groups. Nearly all major patient gamma and delta clonotypes were public, shared with at least one healthy donor; only a couple of gamma clonotypes were private to disease.

In both library preparation methods, multiplex PCR was run with primers aimed at the conserved V and J regions of the TCR genes. After purification and pooling, the amplicons were sequenced on an Illumina MiSeq platform. The authors processed their data as follows. V(D)J alignment, clonotype assembly and translation were done with MiXCR, while functionality assessment and CDR3 repertoire analyses were done with VDJtools. CDR3 was defined per IMGT, and analyses were restricted to productive sequences using functional genes, excluding ORF genes and pseudogenes. A custom Python script was used to look across all patients and controls for identical amino acid CDR3s belonging to major clonotypes, meaning those with a frequency of >=5%. A one-sided non-parametric Wilcoxon test was used to compare clonotype frequencies between patients and controls. For TCRdb, the public reads were processed anew by CATT, and duplicate DNA sequences were folded into one row. TCRdb, not the original authors, processed these V and J calls. The sample table contains just over 1,500 delta-chain clones; only one count was recorded for roughly 2.9% of them. The top ten constitute over 12% of the sample.

CDR3 length: 20 amino acids, cysteine to phenylalanine. Only CDR3 DNA is held: 60 bases, read in frame from base 1. CDR1 is given as GEAIGNYY and CDR2 as EKD, both from the germline V gene. Trimmed from V: 5 bases; trimmed from J: 0 bases; junction bases lacking a gene match: 14. The sequencing input was blood. This clonotype was sampled from a human donor in good health. The rearrangement combines TRDV2 with TRDJ3; a stretch of 8 junction bases matches TRDD3. The encoded CDR3 is CACGAGTGGPSSWDTRQMFF. The nucleotides read TGTGCCTGTGGCGCCGGTACTGGGGGCCCAAGCTCCTGGGACACCCGACAGATGTTTTTC.